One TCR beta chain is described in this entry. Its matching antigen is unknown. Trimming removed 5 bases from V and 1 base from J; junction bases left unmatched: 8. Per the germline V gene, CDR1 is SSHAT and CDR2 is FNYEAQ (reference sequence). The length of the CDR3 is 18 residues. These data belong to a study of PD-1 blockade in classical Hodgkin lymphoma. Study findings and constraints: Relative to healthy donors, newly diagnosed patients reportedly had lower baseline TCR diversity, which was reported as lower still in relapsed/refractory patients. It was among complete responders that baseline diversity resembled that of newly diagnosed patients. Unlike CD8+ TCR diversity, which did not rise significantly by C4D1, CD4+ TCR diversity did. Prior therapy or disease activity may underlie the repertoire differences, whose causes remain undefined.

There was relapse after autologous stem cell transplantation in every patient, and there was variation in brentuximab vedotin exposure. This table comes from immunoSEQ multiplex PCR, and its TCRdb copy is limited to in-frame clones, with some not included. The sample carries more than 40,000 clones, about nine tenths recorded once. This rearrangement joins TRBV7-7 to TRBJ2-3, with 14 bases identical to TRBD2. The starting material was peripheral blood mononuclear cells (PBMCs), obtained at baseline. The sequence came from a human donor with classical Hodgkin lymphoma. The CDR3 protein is CASSAGTSGSRGTDTQYF. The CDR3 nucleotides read TGTGCCAGCAGCGCCGGGACTAGCGGGAGCAGGGGCACAGATACGCAGTATTTT. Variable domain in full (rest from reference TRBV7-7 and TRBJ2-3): GAGVSQSPRYKVTKRGQDVTLRCDPISSHATLYWYQQALGQGPEFLTYFNYEAQPDKSGLPSDRFSAERPEGSISTLTIQRTEQRDSAMYRCASSAGTSGSRGTDTQYFGPGTRLTVL.